This T cell receptor (beta chain) derives from a study of T cell changes during pregnancy in multiple sclerosis. Clones were sequenced by immunoSEQ multiplex PCR, and TCRdb holds only the in-frame ones, with some missing. The sample lists about 100,000 clones; 92% were seen once. The CDR3 extends over 11 amino acids. The germline V gene has CDR1 GTSNPN and CDR2 SVGIG (reference sequence). V was pared by 4 bases and J by 3 bases, with 7 bases between. Specimen: peripheral blood, collected after pregnancy. This TCR was sampled from a female donor with multiple sclerosis, enrolled in a pregnancy study. The chain links TRBV30 to TRBJ2-7; D is ambiguous. The CDR3 sequence: CAWKDIYEQYF. CDR3 DNA: TGTGCCTGGAAAGACATCTACGAGCAGTACTTC.